The 10 T cell receptor beta chains below were found in one sample sequenced in a study of T cell repertoires in cytomegalovirus infection. Which antigens these TCRs recognize remains unknown. Each CDR3 protein gets one entry after TCRdb re-called the reads with MiXCR. This sample has 750,000 to 900,000 distinct CDR3 sequences, with about 27% found just once. The specimen was cultured CD8+ T cells from PBMCs, collected from culture after CMV antigen stimulation. These receptors all stem from a human donor in good health (CMV status not recorded). Some clones in this sample may be carry-over from other donors' samples.

The V call is TRBV5-4, the J call TRBJ2-5; no clear D. The CDR3 spans 16 residues. V was cut by 4 bases and J by 1 base, with 17 bases left in between. Germline CDR1 SGHNT, CDR2 YYREEE (reference sequence). The CDR3 sequence is CASSLSGMGSQETQYF. The CDR3 DNA reads TGTGCCAGCAGCCTGTCAGGAATGGGCTCCCAAGAGACCCAGTACTTC.

V gene TRBV4-1 combines with J gene TRBJ1-1; D is unresolved. Germline CDR1 and CDR2: MGHRA and YSYEKL. The CDR3 consists of 14 residues. V was clipped by 8 bases and J by 0 bases, with 13 bases between them. The CDR3 sequence: CASCNPQLNTEAFF. The CDR3 DNA is TGCGCCAGCTGTAACCCTCAGCTGAACACTGAAGCTTTCTTT.

This clonotype was seen a handful of times. The genes are TRBV27 and TRBJ2-1; 9 bases align to TRBD1. Germline loops: CDR1 MNHEY, CDR2 SMNVEV (reference sequence). V shed 5 bases and J 7 bases; nucleotides not matched to a gene: 12. The CDR3 extends over 16 amino acids. CDR3 coding DNA: TGTGCCAGCAGTCAAGGGTCACAGGGGGCAGGTAATGAGCAGTTCTTC. Amino acid sequence: CASSQGSQGAGNEQFF.

V and J are TRBV7-8 and TRBJ1-1; the D gene is possibly TRBD1 (5 bases). Trimming took 2 bases from V and 4 from J, leaving 17 bases between them. CDR1 SGHVS and CDR2 FQNEAQ come from the germline V gene. The CDR3 has 16 residues. CDR3: CASSLNRTGWGTEAFF. The CDR3 nucleotides are TGTGCCAGCAGCTTAAACAGGACGGGATGGGGCACTGAAGCTTTCTTT.

V is TRBV6-5 and J is TRBJ1-1, with 9 bases lining up with TRBD1. Trimming removed 1 base from V and 7 bases from J; junction bases left unmatched: 4. This CDR3 spans 14 amino acids. CDR1 is MNHEY, CDR2 SVGAGI, per germline. CDR3 nucleotide sequence: TGTGCCAGCAGTTACTGGACAGGGGAGGGTGAAGCTTTCTTT. This codes for CASSYWTGEGEAFF.

The rearrangement uses TRBV29-1 and TRBJ2-2; D call uncertain. The V gene's germline CDR1 is SQVTM and CDR2 ANQGSEA. This CDR3 contains 10 residues. The V gene lost 7 bases and the J gene lost 7 bases, with 7 bases spanning the gap. CDR3 amino acids: CSAANGELFF. As DNA, the CDR3 is TGCAGCGCCGCGAACGGGGAGCTGTTTTTT.

V is TRBV11-3 and J is TRBJ1-1; no clear D gene. Trimming pared 1 base from V and 4 bases from J, leaving 25 bases between. This CDR3 has 19 amino acids. Germline-derived CDR1 and CDR2 are SGHNT and YENEEA. CDR3 loop: CASSLVVVNVGPSRTEAFF. The CDR3 nucleotides read TGTGCCAGCAGCTTAGTGGTTGTGAATGTCGGGCCTTCCCGCACTGAAGCTTTCTTT. Drawing the rest from reference TRBV11-3 and TRBJ1-1, the complete variable domain is EAGVVQSPRYKIIEKKQPVAFWCNPISGHNTLYWYLQNLGQGPELLIRYENEEAVDDSQLPKDRFSAERLKGVDSTLKIQPAELGDSAVYLCASSLVVVNVGPSRTEAFFGQGTRLTVV.

The J gene is TRBJ1-1, the V gene TRBV6-5; D is unclear. Trimming removed 2 bases at V and 4 bases at J, with 8 bases between. The CDR3 has 13 amino acids. CDR1 and CDR2 from the germline V gene are MNHEY and SVGAGI. The CDR3, as DNA: TGTGCCAGCAGTTACGACCCAGGCACTGAAGCTTTCTTT. Amino acid sequence: CASSYDPGTEAFF.

There are many counts of this clonotype. The chain carries TRBV4-1 and TRBJ2-1; no clear D gene. From germline, CDR1 is MGHRA and CDR2 YSYEKL. Trimming took 1 base from V and 9 from J, leaving 13 bases between them. The CDR3 covers 14 residues. This chain's CDR3 is CASSQGPSPVEQFF. The CDR3 DNA reads as TGCGCCAGCAGCCAAGGGCCTAGTCCGGTTGAGCAGTTCTTC.

This chain links TRBV10-3 with TRBJ1-1; no firm D call. Germline values: CDR1 ENHRY, CDR2 SYGVKD. V was trimmed by 4 bases and J by 2 bases, leaving 11 bases between them. This CDR3 comprises 14 residues. The CDR3 DNA sequence: TGTGCCATCAGTGTGGAGGGTTACAACACTGAAGCTTTCTTT. Encoded protein: CAISVEGYNTEAFF.